These T cell receptor beta chains were read from a single sample in a study of blood T cells in healthy people across ages. Using its own MiXCR run on the 5' RACE reads, TCRdb lists one record per CDR3 protein. Among about 900,000 distinct CDR3 sequences listed, approximately 65% were seen once. The sample consisted of blood. The receptors were gathered from a man aged 25 to 40 in good health. Each CDR3 is given with its conserved first and last residue. Each record gives: CDR3 length, clone size, D gene, V gene, J gene, CDR3 DNA, CDR3 protein. D genes are given only for firm matches. Not all rows give a size; the values are once, few, many and, for expanded clones, a class.

>14|NA|TRBD1|TRBV2|TRBJ2-7
TGTGCCAGCAACCCGGGACAGTCTTACTACGAGCAGTACTTC
CASNPGQSYYEQYF
>14|NA|TRBD2|TRBV9|TRBJ2-1
TGTGCCAGCAGCCTCGGACTAGCGGGGTCGGGGGAGTTCTTC
CASSLGLAGSGEFF
>15|NA|NA|TRBV4-3|TRBJ1-4
TGCGCCAGCAGCCAATCGAGTCAGATGGGTGAAAAACTGTTTTTT
CASSQSSQMGEKLFF
>13|NA|NA|TRBV6-6|TRBJ2-7
TGTGCCAGCAGCACAACTCGGACGGCGGAAGGGTACTTC
CASSTTRTAEGYF
>14|NA|NA|TRBV27|TRBJ2-7
TGTGCCAGCAGTTTAGGCGGGAAATCTTACGAGCAGTACTTC
CASSLGGKSYEQYF
>16|NA|TRBD2|TRBV4-2|TRBJ2-7
TGTGCCAGCAGCCAAGATCTTATACTAGCGTATTACGAGCAGTACTTC
CASSQDLILAYYEQYF
>11|NA|NA|TRBV27|TRBJ1-1
TGTGCCAGCGGGACTACCACTGAAGCTTTCTTT
CASGTTTEAFF
>13|NA|TRBD1|TRBV12-3/TRBV12-4|TRBJ2-4
TGTGCCAGCACTCTACAGGGGGCCTACGAGCAGTGCTTC
CASTLQGAYEQCF
>15|NA|NA|TRBV24-1|TRBJ1-1
TGTGCCACCAGTGGCCCGGGACACAAGAACACTGAAGCTTTCTTT
CATSGPGHKNTEAFF
>14|once|NA|TRBV3-1|TRBJ1-2
TGTGCCAGCAGCAGCCCCCGCGACAGTCGTGGCTACACCTTC
CASSSPRDSRGYTF
>14|NA|TRBD1|TRBV9|TRBJ1-4
TGTGCCAGCGGACAGGGTGCAACTAATGAAAAACTGTTTTTT
CASGQGATNEKLFF
>17|NA|TRBD1|TRBV28|TRBJ1-4
TGTGCCAGCAGTTTCCTCCGACAGGGGCTGGGTAATGAAAAACTGTTTTTT
CASSFLRQGLGNEKLFF
>13|few|NA|TRBV7-2|TRBJ2-5
TGTGCCAGCAGCACCCACCGGGAGGAGACCCAGTACTTC
CASSTHREETQYF
>11|few|NA|TRBV20-1|TRBJ2-1
TGCAGTGCCTTCTCCTACAATGAGCAGTTCTTC
CSAFSYNEQFF
>15|NA|NA|TRBV19|TRBJ1-5
TGTGCCAGTAGTATCCCAGCGGGTCAGGATCAGCCCCAGCATTTT
CASSIPAGQDQPQHF
>14|NA|NA|TRBV6-6|TRBJ1-5
TGTGCCAGCTCCGAGGACGGACGCAATCAGCCCCAGCATTTT
CASSEDGRNQPQHF
>16|NA|NA|TRBV4-3|TRBJ2-4
TGCGCCAGCAGCCAAGATAACGGAATAGCCAAAAACATTCAGTACTTC
CASSQDNGIAKNIQYF
>14|few|TRBD1|TRBV25-1|TRBJ1-2
TGTGCCAGCTGTCCGGGACAGGGCGTCTATGGCTACACCTTC
CASCPGQGVYGYTF
>15|once|TRBD1|TRBV20-1|TRBJ1-2
TGCAGTGCTCCAGGACAGGCAGCTGTAAACTATGGCTACACCTTC
CSAPGQAAVNYGYTF
>11|NA|NA|TRBV12-3/TRBV12-4|TRBJ1-2
TGTGCCAGCAGTTTAAGGGGGGACTACACCTTC
CASSLRGDYTF
>13|NA|NA|TRBV6-5|TRBJ1-1
TGTGCCAGCACCCCTCCGGGGAACACTGAAGCTTTCTTT
CASTPPGNTEAFF
>15|NA|NA|TRBV5-1|TRBJ2-1
TGCGCCAGCAGCGTCGAGAGTGGGTCCTACAATGAGCAGTTCTTC
CASSVESGSYNEQFF
>13|few|TRBD1|TRBV29-1|TRBJ2-7
TGCAGCGTTAAACAGGGGGCTCCCTACGAGCAGTACTTC
CSVKQGAPYEQYF
>18|NA|NA|TRBV4-3|TRBJ1-6
TGCGCTAGCAGCCAGGCACGGGACTCCGGCTCCTATAATTCACCCCTCCACTTT
CASSQARDSGSYNSPLHF
>19|NA|TRBD2|TRBV6-1|TRBJ2-3
TGTGCCAGCACCTTGCGGTTCAGTGAGCGGGACTCAAGCACAGATACGCAGTATTTT
CASTLRFSERDSSTDTQYF
>17|many|NA|TRBV4-3|TRBJ2-1
TGCGCCAGCAGCCAAGATCCGAGACATCCTAGTTACAATGAGCAGTTCTTC
CASSQDPRHPSYNEQFF
>15|few|TRBD2|TRBV6-5|TRBJ2-5
TGTGCCAGCAGTTACTCGAGCGGGGCCCAAGAGACCCAGTACTTC
CASSYSSGAQETQYF
>14|NA|TRBD2|TRBV20-1|TRBJ2-5
TGCAGTGCTAGGGGACTAGCGTACCAAGAGACCCAGTACTTC
CSARGLAYQETQYF
>15|once|NA|TRBV9|TRBJ2-1
TGTGCCAGCAGCGGCCCGGCTGAGGGCTACAATGAGCAGTTCTTC
CASSGPAEGYNEQFF
>15|NA|NA|TRBV4-3|TRBJ2-5
TGCGCCAGCAGCCAAGATTTTGGCTCGCCAGAGACCCAGTACTTC
CASSQDFGSPETQYF
>13|few|TRBD1|TRBV10-3|TRBJ1-5
TGTGCCATCAGTTGGGACAGGGATCAGCCCCAGCATTTT
CAISWDRDQPQHF
>16|NA|NA|TRBV27|TRBJ1-4
TGTGCCAGCAGTTCCAGGAGGTCGGCAACTAATGAAAATCTGTTTTTT
CASSSRRSATNENLFF
>16|NA|NA|TRBV5-1|TRBJ2-3
TGCGCCAGCAGTCCTAGCTCTGGGGCCCTAACAGATACGCAGTATTTT
CASSPSSGALTDTQYF
>12|NA|NA|TRBV20-1|TRBJ2-4
TGCAGTGCTATCCGGGCCCGTAACATTCAGTACTTC
CSAIRARNIQYF
>15|NA|TRBD1|TRBV15|TRBJ2-5
TGTGCCACCAGCAGACGACAGGGGGATGAAGAGACCCAGTACTTC
CATSRRQGDEETQYF
>13|few|NA|TRBV10-3|TRBJ1-1
TGTGCCATCAGTGAGGTGGCGAACACTGAAGCTTTCTTT
CAISEVANTEAFF
>15|few|NA|TRBV6-2/TRBV6-3|TRBJ2-1
TGTGCCAGCAGTTATGGGGAGAGCTCCTACAATGAGCAGTTCTTC
CASSYGESSYNEQFF
>16|NA|NA|TRBV4-2|TRBJ1-1
TGTGCCAGCAGCCAAGAGGCTTTCGCAGGGAGCACTGAAGCTTTCTTT
CASSQEAFAGSTEAFF
>15|once|NA|TRBV6-2/TRBV6-3|TRBJ2-1
TGTGCCAGCAGTTACGGGACCTTCTCCTACAATGAGCAGTTCTTC
CASSYGTFSYNEQFF
>12|NA|TRBD1|TRBV29-1|TRBJ1-2
TGCAGCACCCGGACAGGAGGCTATGGCTACACCTTC
CSTRTGGYGYTF
>13|NA|NA|TRBV29-1|TRBJ1-2
TGCAGCGTTGTGGCAGGGTGGGGCTTTGGCTACACCTTC
CSVVAGWGFGYTF
>15|NA|NA|TRBV12-3/TRBV12-4|TRBJ2-6
TGTGCCAGCAGGGGTAGTGACAGGGGGGCCAACGTCCTGACTTTC
CASRGSDRGANVLTF
>11|NA|NA|TRBV7-2|TRBJ1-2
TGTGCCAGCAGCCCCCCGGATGGCTACACCTTC
CASSPPDGYTF
>15|once|TRBD2|TRBV6-1|TRBJ2-1
TGTGCCAGCAGTGAAGACCGGGGGGAGTACAATGAGCAGTTCTTC
CASSEDRGEYNEQFF